The source of this TCR beta chain is a study of blood T cell repertoires in COVID-19. The overall study: Researchers got acute and convalescent COVID-19 samples from the United States, Italy and Spain. T cells, B-cell-depleted T cells, or PBMCs supplied cDNA or gDNA.

The authors' processing: Reference gene primer amplification yielded estimated nucleated cell counts. Clones were sequenced by immunoSEQ multiplex PCR, and TCRdb holds only the in-frame ones, with some missing. V and J calls and clone size are those listed in that table; D and trimming were worked out from the DNA. There are around 620,000 clones in the sample; approximately 90% occur only once, and about 0.26% lies in the top ten. Germline V gives CDR1 DFQATT, CDR2 SNEGSKA (reference sequence). This CDR3 has 13 residues. V dropped 3 bases and J dropped 4 bases, with 9 bases sitting between them. Sequences were obtained from peripheral blood. The V gene is TRBV20-1, the J gene TRBJ1-4, with no clear D. The TCR comes from a woman aged 18-29 years with acute or convalescent COVID-19. CDR3 protein: CSASGLLNEKLFF. DNA for the CDR3: TGCAGTGCTAGTGGACTGCTTAATGAAAAACTGTTTTTT.